This TCR beta chain was obtained from a study of beta chain features in type 1 diabetes. Investigators reverse transcribed all isolated RNA, so they sequenced expressed TCRB transcripts. TCRdb's table, derived via immunoSEQ multiplex PCR, lists solely in-frame clones and lacks some. The sample contains about 620,000 clones, about a sixth of which appear only once. Deletions cut 7 bases from V and 5 bases from J, with 13 bases between. The CDR3 loop spans 13 amino acids. Germline V gene data show CDR1 as SGDLS and CDR2 as YYNGEE. Using CD45RO/CCR7/CD25/CD127/CD95/CD27, CD4+ naive, central memory, regulatory and stem cell-like memory cells were sorted.

The source material was naive CD4+ T cells from blood. V is TRBV9 and J is TRBJ2-1; D call uncertain. This TCR came from a man aged 18 to 30 in good health. The CDR3 loop reads CASGRQPDNEQFF. The DNA of the CDR3 is TGTGCCAGCGGACGGCAGCCTGACAATGAGCAGTTCTTC.